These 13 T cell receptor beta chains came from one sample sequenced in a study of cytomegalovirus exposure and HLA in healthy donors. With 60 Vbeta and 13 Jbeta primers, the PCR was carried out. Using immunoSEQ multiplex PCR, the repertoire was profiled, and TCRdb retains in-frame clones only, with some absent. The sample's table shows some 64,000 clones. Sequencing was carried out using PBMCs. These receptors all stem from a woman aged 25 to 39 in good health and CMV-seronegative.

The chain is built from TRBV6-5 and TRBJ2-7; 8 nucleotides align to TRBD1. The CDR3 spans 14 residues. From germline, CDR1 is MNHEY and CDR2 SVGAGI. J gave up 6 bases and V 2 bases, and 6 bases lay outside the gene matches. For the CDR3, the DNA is TGTGCCAGCAGTTACGGGCAGGGGGCTCGCGAGCAGTACTTC. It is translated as CASSYGQGAREQYF.

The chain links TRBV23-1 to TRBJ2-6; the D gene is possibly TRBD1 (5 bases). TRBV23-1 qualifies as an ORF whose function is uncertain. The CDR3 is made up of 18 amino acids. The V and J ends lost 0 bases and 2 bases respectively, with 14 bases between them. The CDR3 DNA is TGCGCCAGCAGTCAATCGACAGACCGCCTCACTGGGGCCAACGTCCTGACTTTC. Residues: CASSQSTDRLTGANVLTF.

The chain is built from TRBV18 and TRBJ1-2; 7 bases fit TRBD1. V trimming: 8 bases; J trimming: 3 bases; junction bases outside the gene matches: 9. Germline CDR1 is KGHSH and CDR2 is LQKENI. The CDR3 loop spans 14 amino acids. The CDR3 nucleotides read TGTGCCAGCCTCCCAGGGGGGTTTGACTATGGCTACACCTTC. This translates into CASLPGGFDYGYTF.

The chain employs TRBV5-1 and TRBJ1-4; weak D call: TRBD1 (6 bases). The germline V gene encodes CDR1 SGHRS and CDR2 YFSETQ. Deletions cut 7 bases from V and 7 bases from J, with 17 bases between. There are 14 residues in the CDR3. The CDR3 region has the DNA TGCGCCAGCTCGGGGTGGGGGCCGAGTGAAAAACTGTTTTTT. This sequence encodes CASSGWGPSEKLFF.

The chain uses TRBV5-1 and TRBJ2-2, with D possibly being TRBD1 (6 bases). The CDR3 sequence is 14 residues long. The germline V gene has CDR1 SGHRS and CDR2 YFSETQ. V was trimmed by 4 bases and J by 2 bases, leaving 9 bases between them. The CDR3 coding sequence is TGCGCCAGCAGCCCGGGACACAACACCGGGGAGCTGTTTTTT. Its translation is CASSPGHNTGELFF.

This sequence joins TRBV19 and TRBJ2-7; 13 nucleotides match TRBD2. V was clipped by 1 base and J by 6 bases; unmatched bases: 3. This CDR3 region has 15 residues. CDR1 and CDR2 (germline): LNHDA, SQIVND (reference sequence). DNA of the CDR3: TGTGCCAGTAGTATAGCGGGACTAGCGGGACGCGAGCAGTACTTC. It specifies CASSIAGLAGREQYF.

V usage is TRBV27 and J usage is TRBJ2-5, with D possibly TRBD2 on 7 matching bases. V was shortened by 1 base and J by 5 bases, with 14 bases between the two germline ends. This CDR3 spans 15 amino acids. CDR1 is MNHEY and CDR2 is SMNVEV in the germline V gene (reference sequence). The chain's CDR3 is CASSLWGGGAETQYF. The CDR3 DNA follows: TGTGCCAGCAGTTTATGGGGGGGCGGTGCCGAGACCCAGTACTTC.

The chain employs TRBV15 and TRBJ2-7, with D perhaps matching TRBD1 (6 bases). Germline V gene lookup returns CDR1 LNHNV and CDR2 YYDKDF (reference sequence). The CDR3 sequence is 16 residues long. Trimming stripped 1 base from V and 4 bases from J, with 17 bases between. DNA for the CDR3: TGTGCCACCAGCAGAGGAAGCAGGGGATCAGGATACGAGCAGTACTTC. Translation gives CATSRGSRGSGYEQYF.

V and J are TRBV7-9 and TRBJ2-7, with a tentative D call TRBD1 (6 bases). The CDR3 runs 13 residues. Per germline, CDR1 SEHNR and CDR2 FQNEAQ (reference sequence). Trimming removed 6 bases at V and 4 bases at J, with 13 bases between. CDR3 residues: CASSFGQSYEQYF. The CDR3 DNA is TGTGCCAGCAGTTTCGGACAGTCTTACGAGCAGTACTTC.

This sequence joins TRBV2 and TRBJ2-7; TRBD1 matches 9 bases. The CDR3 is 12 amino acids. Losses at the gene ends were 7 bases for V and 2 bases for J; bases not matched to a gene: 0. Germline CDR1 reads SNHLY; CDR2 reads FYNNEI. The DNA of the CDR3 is TGTGCCAGCAACAGGGGGCCCTACGAGCAGTACTTC. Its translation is CASNRGPYEQYF.

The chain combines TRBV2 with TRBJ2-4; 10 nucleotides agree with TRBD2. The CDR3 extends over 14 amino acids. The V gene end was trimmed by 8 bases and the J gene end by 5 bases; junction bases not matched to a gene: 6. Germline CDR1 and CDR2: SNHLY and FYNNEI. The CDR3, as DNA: TGTGCCAGCGGGCTAGCGGGAGTAGAAAACATTCAGTACTTC. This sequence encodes CASGLAGVENIQYF.

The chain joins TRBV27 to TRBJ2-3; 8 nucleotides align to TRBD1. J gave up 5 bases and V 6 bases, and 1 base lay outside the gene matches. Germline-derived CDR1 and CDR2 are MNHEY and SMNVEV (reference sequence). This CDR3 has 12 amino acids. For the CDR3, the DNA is TGTGCCAGCAGCACAGGGGGAGATACGCAGTATTTT. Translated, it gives CASSTGGDTQYF.

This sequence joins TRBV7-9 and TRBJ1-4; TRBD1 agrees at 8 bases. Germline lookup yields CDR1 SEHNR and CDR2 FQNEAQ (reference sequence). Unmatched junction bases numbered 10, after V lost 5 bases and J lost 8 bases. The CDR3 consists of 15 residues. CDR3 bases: TGTGCCAGCAGCGTCCGCCAGGGGGCGCCGGAAAAACTGTTTTTT. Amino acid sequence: CASSVRQGAPEKLFF. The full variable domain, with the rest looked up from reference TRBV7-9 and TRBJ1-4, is DTGVSQNPRHKITKRGQNVTFRCDPISEHNRLYWYRQTLGQGPEFLTYFQNEAQLEKSRLLSDRFSAERPKGSFSTLEIQRTEQGDSAMYLCASSVRQGAPEKLFFGSGTQLSVL.